The rows below give T cell receptor beta chains drawn from one sample of a study of control samples from healthy donors and cancer patients. The repertoire was sequenced with immunoSEQ multiplex PCR; TCRdb's copy has only in-frame clones and lacks some. The sample includes approximately 150,000 clones, 94% of them seen just once. Sequencing used blood. The source is a man between 40 and 49 years old in good health. The conserved cysteine and the conserved F or W are not part of the CDR3 here. Size values are once, few and many counts, or a class for expanded clones, and some rows have none.

j_call v_call cdr3_length clone_size cdr3_aa
TRBJ2-6 TRBV6-1 17 few ASSEWRGTGGSGANVLT
TRBJ2-3 TRBV7-9 12 . ASSSAGGPDTQY
TRBJ1-5 TRBV7-2 11 . ASSLVLNQPQH
TRBJ1-2 TRBV7-2 12 . ASSLDRGGYGYT
TRBJ1-3 TRBV7-9 16 . ASSTRRVSLLSGNTIY
TRBJ2-2 TRBV5-8 10 . ASSLGAGELF
TRBJ1-2 TRBV4-3 13 . ASSFTRGGLSGYT
TRBJ2-1 TRBV2 10 . ALKESYNEQF
TRBJ1-1 TRBV10-2 13 . ASSEWYRKNTEAF
TRBJ2-7 TRBV9 13 . ASSPRQGAIYEQY
TRBJ1-5 TRBV4-1 13 . ASRHTGYPTQPQH
TRBJ2-5 TRBV24-1 9 . ATSDRETQY
TRBJ1-1 TRBV6-5 12 . ASANRGRNTEAF
TRBJ2-1 TRBV6-6 15 once ASSRQPWQGSYNEQF
TRBJ1-1 TRBV4-1 13 . ASSRRRDRGQGAF
TRBJ2-5 TRBV9 17 . ASSGGTRSDGTGRETQY
TRBJ1-2 TRBV4-1 13 . ASSQKIDRDYGYT
TRBJ2-1 TRBV6-2/TRBV6-3 16 . ASSYPSRAGSSYNEQF
TRBJ2-2 TRBV6-5 13 . ASSPQGAQTGELF
TRBJ1-2 TRBV7-8 12 once ASSLGQVGYGYT
TRBJ2-3 TRBV5-8 10 . ASPRGIGTQY
TRBJ1-2 TRBV27 12 . ASSFVGNNYGYT
TRBJ1-4 TRBV12-5 13 . ASGLGRGGREKLF
TRBJ2-1 TRBV11-2 11 . ASSLEIVNEQF
TRBJ2-5 TRBV11-2 12 . ASSGDRQQETQY
TRBJ1-2 TRBV4-2 15 . ASSQALGQVDRGGYT
TRBJ2-7 TRBV24-1 12 few ATSDEQTGYEQY
TRBJ1-4 TRBV9 12 . ASSERGGDEKLF
TRBJ1-2 TRBV2 12 . ASREQGERSGYT
TRBJ1-1 TRBV4-1 12 . ASSQDGVNTEAF
TRBJ1-1 TRBV28 10 . ASRLGNTEAF
TRBJ2-5 TRBV7-6 13 few ASSLASGRQETQY
TRBJ1-3 TRBV10-3 12 once AISPTGAGNTIY
TRBJ2-1 TRBV10-1 12 . ASSRDRGYNEQF
TRBJ2-3 TRBV6-1 14 . ASSDRSGGSTDTQY
TRBJ2-5 TRBV6-4 13 once ASSASSGTQETQY
TRBJ1-5 TRBV10-3 10 . ATNRENQPQH